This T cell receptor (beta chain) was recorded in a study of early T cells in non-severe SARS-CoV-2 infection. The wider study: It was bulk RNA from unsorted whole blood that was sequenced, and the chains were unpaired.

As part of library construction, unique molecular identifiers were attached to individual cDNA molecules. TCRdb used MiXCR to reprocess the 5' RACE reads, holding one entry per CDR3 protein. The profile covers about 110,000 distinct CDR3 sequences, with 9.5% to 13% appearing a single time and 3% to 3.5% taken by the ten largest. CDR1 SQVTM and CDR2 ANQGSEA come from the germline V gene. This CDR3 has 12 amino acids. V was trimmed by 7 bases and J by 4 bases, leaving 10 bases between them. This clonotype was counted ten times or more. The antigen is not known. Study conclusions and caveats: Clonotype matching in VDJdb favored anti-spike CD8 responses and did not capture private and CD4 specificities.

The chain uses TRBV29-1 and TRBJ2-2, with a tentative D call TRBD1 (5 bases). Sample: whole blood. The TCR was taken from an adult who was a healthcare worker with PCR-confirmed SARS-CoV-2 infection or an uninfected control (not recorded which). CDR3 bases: TGCAGCGGGACCACAGGCACCGGGGAGCTGTTTTTT. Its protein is CSGTTGTGELFF.